Reported below is one TCR beta chain. Its antigen is unidentified. The TCR beta CDR3 regions underwent amplification using RNA transcripts as the source. TCR CDR3 underwent first-round RT-PCR with the HTBI primer set. TCRdb passed the multiplex PCR reads through MiXCR, listing each CDR3 protein once. The repertoire consists of around 500,000 distinct CDR3 sequences, with 22% occurring once and the leading ten covering around 50%. Every diagnosis used clinical symptoms, serum thyroxine and TRAb, thyroid ultrasound and orbital computed tomography. This specimen belongs to a study of T cells in Graves' hyperthyroidism and ophthalmopathy. Turning to the study itself: At the time of initial diagnosis and before any treatment, peripheral blood was collected. Broader study findings: Most clonotypes that expanded in the thyroid above 0.001 also showed up in blood. It was a median approximately six months before onset that the model predicted ophthalmopathy.

Per germline, CDR1 SGHTA and CDR2 FQGNSA. This CDR3 spans 18 amino acids. Trimming cost V 5 bases and J 1 base, with 21 bases left between them. The receptor's source is a woman between 65 and 79 years old with Graves' ophthalmopathy. This chain uses TRBV7-2 with TRBJ2-1; TRBD1 is a possible D gene (6 bases). Sequenced: blood. The CDR3 DNA is TGTGCCAGCAGCACAACGGGAAGGGGGAGAGGTTCCTACAATGAGCAGTTCTTC. This encodes CASSTTGRGRGSYNEQFF.